This passage covers 3 T cell receptor beta chains from one sample sequenced in a study of cytomegalovirus exposure and HLA in healthy donors. PCR primers comprised 60 Vbeta and 13 Jbeta primers. Some clones are missing from TCRdb's copy, which holds only in-frame ones; the method was immunoSEQ multiplex PCR. The data contain about 190,000 clones, approximately 80% of them seen just once; the ten biggest clones take up around 2.5%. Material: PBMCs. These receptors were obtained from a woman aged 45-60 years in good health and CMV-seropositive.

The chain links TRBV4-3 to TRBJ2-2; D unresolved. The CDR3 extends over 14 amino acids. Deletions cut 0 bases from V and 5 bases from J, with 7 bases between. Germline V lookup: CDR1 LGHNA, CDR2 YSLEER. Written as DNA, the CDR3 is TGCGCCAGCAGCCAAGAATCGGGTACCGGGGAGCTGTTTTTT. Encoded protein: CASSQESGTGELFF.

The rearrangement links TRBV6-1 to TRBJ1-1; tentative D call: TRBD1 (6 bases). Germline lookup yields CDR1 MNHNS and CDR2 SASEGT. V dropped 7 bases and J dropped 0 bases, with 12 bases sitting between them. The CDR3 is made up of 14 amino acids. This chain's CDR3 is CASMIQGLNTEAFF. CDR3 bases: TGTGCCAGCATGATACAGGGTTTGAACACTGAAGCTTTCTTT.

This clone was picked up one time. The chain employs TRBV7-6 and TRBJ2-2, with D hard to call. The ends were cut back, 4 bases at V and 5 bases at J, with 8 bases in the middle. This CDR3 has 13 residues. Germline CDR1 reads SGHVS; CDR2 reads FNYEAQ. This CDR3 is CASSYLQTGELFF. The CDR3 nucleotides are TGTGCCAGCAGCTACCTGCAGACCGGGGAGCTGTTTTTT.